This TCR beta chain was captured in a study of metastatic and nonmetastatic thyroid tumors. Study-level background: Where malignant and benign thyroid patients were concerned, repertoires were compared across blood and tumor or nodule tissue. Whole-study findings and limits: TCR beta diversity was reportedly significantly higher in malignant thyroid tumors than benign nodules, in blood and tumor.

Trimming took 0 bases from V and 2 from J; bases not matched to a gene: 2. The length of the CDR3 is 15 residues. Germline V gives CDR1 SGDLS, CDR2 YYNGEE. Not a single patient had been given any form of treatment at any point before undergoing thyroid surgery. Per the study methods: The authors used CDR3 differences across clinicopathological groups to build a distant-metastasis classifier for papillary thyroid cancer. TCRdb reprocessed the PCR reads using MiXCR. Clone size and V and J calls follow TCRdb, not the original study. Found here are 50,000 or so clones, roughly a fifth of them singletons; the top ten hold under 4%. This clone was found many times. Antigen unknown.

The chain joins TRBV9 to TRBJ2-7; 10 bases line up with TRBD1. The source is a male donor with papillary thyroid cancer or a benign thyroid nodule (not recorded which). Some clones in this sample may be carry-over from other donors' samples. Sequenced input: blood. The CDR3, as DNA: TGTGCCAGCAGCGTAGGGGACAGGGGAGCCTACGAGCAGTACTTC. It specifies CASSVGDRGAYEQYF. Supplemented by reference TRBV9 and TRBJ2-7, the full variable domain reads DSGVTQTPKHLITATGQRVTLRCSPRSGDLSVYWYQQSLDQGLQFLIQYYNGEERAKGNILERFSAQQFPDLHSELNLSSLELGDSALYFCASSVGDRGAYEQYFGPGTRLTVT.